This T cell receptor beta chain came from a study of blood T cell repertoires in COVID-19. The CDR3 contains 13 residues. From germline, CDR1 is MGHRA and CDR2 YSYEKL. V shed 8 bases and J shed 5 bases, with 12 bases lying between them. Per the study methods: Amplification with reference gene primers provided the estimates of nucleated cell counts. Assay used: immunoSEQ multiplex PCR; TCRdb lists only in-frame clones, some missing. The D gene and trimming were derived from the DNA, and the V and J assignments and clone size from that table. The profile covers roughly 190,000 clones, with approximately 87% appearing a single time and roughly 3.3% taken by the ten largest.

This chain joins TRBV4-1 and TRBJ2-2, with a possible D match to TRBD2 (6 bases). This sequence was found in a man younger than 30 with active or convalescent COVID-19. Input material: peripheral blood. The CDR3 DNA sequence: TGCGCCAGCCGTTATAGCGGAACCGGGGAGCTGTTTTTT. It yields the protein CASRYSGTGELFF.